This T cell receptor beta chain was profiled in a study of shared T cell receptors in the human thymus (dated by TCRdb to 2020 to 2022). The study in broad terms: The study examined how self-reactive, shared T-cell receptor alpha chains are generated in the human thymus.

Concerning this clone: Its antigen has not been determined. Base qualities are not recorded, but no much larger clone differs from it by a single base.

According to the germline V gene, CDR1 reads SGHTA and CDR2 reads FQGTGA. There are 16 amino acids in the CDR3, from cysteine to phenylalanine inclusive. This entry keeps only the CDR3 DNA: 48 bases, framed from base 1. Trimming at the junction amounts to 5 bases on V and 2 bases on J, and the germline ends lie 13 bases apart. The library was prepared using the immunoSEQ multiplex PCR assay. The table was pulled from immuneACCESS by TCRdb, which kept in-frame rearrangements only. Such tables lose some clones; where checked, under half of the loss comes from unresolved V genes, and the rest has no known cause. This sample comprises 720,000 or so clones, over 75% of them detected only once. Roughly 0.01% of the sample is taken by the ten largest. This sample was also put to use in a study of human thymus T cells. The second investigation adds: Immunologically healthy infants undergoing open corrective cardiac surgery for congenital heart defects in Finland were used as donors. Thymus tissue was collected as surgical resects that were removed during corrective cardiac surgery. Both the thymic and the peripheral blood repertoires appeared to show biased V and J gene segment usage. According to the related research, thymic TCR repertoires were highly overlapping among unrelated individuals. The study characterized TCR alpha and beta repertoires from under 10 infant thymus samples and four related peripheral blood samples. Donor ages ranging from about 7 to 250 days were recorded, and more than 5 male and a couple of female infants were included in the cohort. Thymocytes were mechanically released from the tissue and were stored as pellets of roughly 10-34 million cells at -70 degrees C. A QIAsymphony instrument was used to extract genomic DNA from frozen cell pellets. The immunoSEQ multiplex PCR assay was used to amplify the TCRB and TCRAD loci from a standardized quantity of quality-controlled genomic DNA. The amplicons covered the V(D)J region and were long enough to include the CDR3 and to identify the V and J genes. Amplicon sequencing was performed on an Illumina platform through the commercial immunoSEQ service. Primer bias and sequencing errors were corrected as previously described, and TCRAD and TCRB were defined on the basis of the IMGT database. Repertoires were analysed with immunoSEQ Analyzer 3.0 and VDJTools, covering basic statistics, V/J segment usage, diversity estimates, rarefaction and pairwise overlap. To estimate diversity, the Chao1, ChaoE, Efron-Thisted, Shannon and inverse Simpson indices were applied, and diversity was also estimated on datasets down-sampled to the smallest sample. Repertoire overlap was assessed by strict matching of CDR3 nucleotide sequence, V gene and J gene, and clustering was done by Jaccard-based multidimensional scaling. On average, about 730,000 unique TCRB clonotypes were obtained from thymus samples, compared with about 86,000 from blood samples.

Input material: thymocytes. The chain couples TRBV7-3 to TRBJ2-6, with a tentative D gene TRBD1 over 5 matching bases. The TCR sequence derives from a girl less than two years old with a congenital heart defect. Donor details come from another sample of the same person, matched by shared clones. The CDR3 reads as follows: CASSEKIRAGANVLTF. In nucleotides, the sequence is TGTGCCAGCAGCGAAAAAATCAGGGCTGGGGCCAACGTCCTGACTTTC.